The TCR beta chain under discussion was sequenced for a study of blood T cell repertoires in COVID-19. Turning to the study itself: Acute and convalescent COVID-19 samples came from the United States, Italy and Spain.

Generated by immunoSEQ multiplex PCR, the TCRdb table keeps only in-frame clones and is missing some. The table records 200,000 to 250,000 clones, more than 70% of them present only once. Those enrolled, adults aged roughly 18 to 95 years, came from about 24 US areas. This clone was seen a single time. The sequencing input was PBMCs or T cells enriched from blood (not recorded which). This clonotype originated in a woman aged 50 to 60 who had recovered from COVID-19.

The CDR3 DNA sequence: TGTGCCAGCAGTTTTGTTTTGAGCTCCTACAATGAGCAGTTCTTC. Translation gives CASSFVLSSYNEQFF. The chain combines TRBV2 with TRBJ2-1; D is ambiguous. V was trimmed by 5 bases and J by 0 bases, leaving 11 bases between them. The V gene's germline CDR1 is SNHLY and CDR2 FYNNEI. The CDR3 has 15 residues.